Below are 28 T cell receptor beta chains sequenced from a single sample in a study of CD8 T cells in ankylosing spondylitis. TCRdb re-analysed the 5' RACE reads in MiXCR, keeping a single row per CDR3 protein. The sample records roughly 700,000 distinct CDR3 sequences, 15% to 20% being singletons. The antigens of these receptors remain unknown. General study results and limits: In ankylosing spondylitis blood, a motif of about eight highly homologous TCR beta variants appeared characteristic.

Material: blood, either unsorted or a sorted T cell fraction (not recorded which). The source is a male donor with ankylosing spondylitis.

This rearrangement joins TRBV27 to TRBJ2-7; TRBD2 is a possible D gene (6 bases). This CDR3 is built from 15 residues. CDR1 and CDR2 (germline): MNHEY, SMNVEV (reference sequence). Trimming shortened V by 2 bases and J by 4 bases, and 15 bases separated the two germline ends. The CDR3 spells CASSLGGGEIYEQYF. CDR3 sequence (DNA): TGTGCCAGCAGTTTAGGCGGCGGGGAAATTTACGAGCAGTACTTC.

This clonotype was recorded a few times. The gene calls are TRBV6-5 and TRBJ1-5; 8 bases agree with TRBD1. Unmatched junction bases numbered 17, after V lost 3 bases and J lost 7 bases. From germline, CDR1 is MNHEY and CDR2 SVGAGI. This CDR3 is 18 amino acids long. The CDR3 DNA follows: TGTGCCAGCAGTTATCTTGCGAAACAGGGGGGCAATGTCCAGCCCCAGCATTTT. Translation gives CASSYLAKQGGNVQPQHF.

The chain recombines TRBV3-1 with TRBJ2-1; TRBD2 matches at 7 bases. The CDR3 is 11 amino acids. Germline lookup yields CDR1 LGHDT and CDR2 YNNKEL (reference sequence). V shed 3 bases, J shed 11 bases, and the junction held 1 base outside the gene matches. The DNA for the CDR3 is TGTGCCAGCAGCCAGGGAGGGAAGCAGTTCTTC. This codes for CASSQGGKQFF.

This rearrangement joins TRBV2 to TRBJ2-1; tentative D call: TRBD1 (5 bases). Looked up from germline, CDR1 is SNHLY and CDR2 is FYNNEI. The CDR3 totals 18 residues. V lost 2 bases to trimming and J lost 4 bases, with 21 bases between them. This CDR3 is CASSELIGSAGKYNEQFF. The CDR3 DNA sequence: TGTGCCAGCAGTGAACTTATTGGTAGTGCAGGGAAATACAATGAGCAGTTCTTC.

This chain uses TRBV6-5 with TRBJ1-1; D is unresolved. CDR1 and CDR2 (germline): MNHEY, SVGAGI. V lost 6 bases to trimming and J lost 3 bases, with 14 bases between them. The CDR3 contains 14 residues. CDR3 DNA: TGTGCCAGCAGATTACGGTCCTTGGACACTGAAGCTTTCTTT. Translated, it gives CASRLRSLDTEAFF.

The chain joins TRBV7-8 to TRBJ2-5; perhaps TRBD1 as D (5 bases). The CDR3 covers 15 residues. CDR1 is SGHVS, CDR2 FQNEAQ, per germline. V lost 1 base to trimming and J lost 1 base, with 10 bases between them. The CDR3 sequence is CASSLVGAVQETQYF. As DNA, the CDR3 is TGTGCCAGCAGCTTAGTAGGGGCAGTCCAAGAGACCCAGTACTTC. The variable domain in full, with the rest retrieved from reference TRBV7-8 and TRBJ2-5, is GAGVSQSPRYKVAKRGQDVALRCDPISGHVSLFWYQQALGQGPEFLTYFQNEAQLDKSGLPSDRFFAERPEGSVSTLKIQRTQQEDSAVYLCASSLVGAVQETQYFGPGTRLLVL.

The chain employs TRBV19 and TRBJ1-5; unclear D gene. CDR3 length: 16 amino acids. Germline lookup yields CDR1 LNHDA and CDR2 SQIVND (reference sequence). Trimming cost V 4 bases and J 3 bases, with 16 bases left between them. In DNA, the CDR3 is TGTGCCAGTAGTAGGGCACCACCAAATAACAATCAGCCCCAGCATTTT. It translates to CASSRAPPNNNQPQHF.

This clonotype was seen only a few times. J is TRBJ1-2 and V is TRBV4-3; the match to TRBD1 covers 7 bases. This CDR3 has 16 residues. Trimming cost V 2 bases and J 5 bases; bases outside gene matches: 11. CDR1 is LGHNA, CDR2 YSLEER, per germline. Here the CDR3 reads CASSQKQGSFRYGYTF. The CDR3 DNA sequence: TGCGCCAGCAGCCAAAAACAGGGGTCCTTTAGATATGGCTACACCTTC.

The chain combines TRBV2 with TRBJ2-5; the D gene could be TRBD1 or TRBD2 (5 bases each). The CDR3 spans 15 residues. The V gene's germline CDR1 is SNHLY and CDR2 FYNNEI. The V end was cut by 6 bases, the J end by 2 bases, with 16 bases between. The CDR3 nucleotides are TGTGCCAGCAGGGTTCGGGACCTCCTTCAAGAGACCCAGTACTTC. Translating gives CASRVRDLLQETQYF.

This sequence joins TRBV20-1 and TRBJ1-2; TRBD1 matches at 9 bases. Trimming took 3 bases from V and 8 from J; bases not matched to a gene: 10. Germline CDR1 is DFQATT and CDR2 is SNEGSKA (reference sequence). The CDR3 has 14 residues. CDR3 coding DNA: TGCAGTGCTAGTAGGGGACAGGGCGAAGGGGGCTACACCTTC. Protein: CSASRGQGEGGYTF.

The chain links TRBV5-5 to TRBJ2-7; no clear D. V lost 0 bases and J lost 0, with 7 bases in between. Germline CDR1 SGHKS, CDR2 YYEKEE (reference sequence). CDR3 length equals 14 residues. The CDR3 nucleotides are TGTGCCAGCAGCTTGGCCTTCTTCTCCTACGAGCAGTACTTC. Its translation: CASSLAFFSYEQYF.

The J gene is TRBJ2-5, the V gene TRBV19; D gene uncertain. Germline CDR1 reads LNHDA; CDR2 reads SQIVND (reference sequence). V lost 3 bases, J lost 6 bases, and 5 bases lay in between. This CDR3 spans 11 amino acids. The CDR3, as DNA: TGTGCCAGTAGTATGGGGAAGACCCAGTACTTC. As protein: CASSMGKTQYF. The whole variable domain, remainder taken from reference TRBV19 and TRBJ2-5, is DGGITQSPKYLFRKEGQNVTLSCEQNLNHDAMYWYRQDPGQGLRLIYYSQIVNDFQKGDIAEGYSVSREKKESFPLTVTSAQKNPTAFYLCASSMGKTQYFGPGTRLLVL.

This clonotype was counted only a few times. The J gene is TRBJ2-1, the V gene TRBV20-1; possibly TRBD1 for D (6 bases). V was cut by 7 bases and J by 2 bases, with 12 bases left in between. The germline gives CDR1 DFQATT, CDR2 SNEGSKA (reference sequence). The CDR3 has 13 amino acids. The CDR3 loop reads CSGGPSPYNEQFF. The CDR3 DNA sequence: TGCAGTGGGGGGCCGAGTCCCTACAATGAGCAGTTCTTC.

This clonotype was counted between two and nine times. The gene calls are TRBV12-3 or TRBV12-4 and TRBJ1-5, with a weak D call TRBD1 (6 bases). V was trimmed by 8 bases and J by 3 bases, leaving 26 bases between them. This CDR3 is built from 18 residues. CDR3 DNA sequence: TGTGCCAGCGGCCGGAGTGGGTTTGGAGGGGGGGTCAATCAGCCCCAGCATTTT. It codes for CASGRSGFGGGVNQPQHF.

This clonotype was observed a few times. This chain joins TRBV20-1 and TRBJ2-2, with 7 bases fitting TRBD2. There are 18 residues in the CDR3. Germline CDR1 is DFQATT and CDR2 is SNEGSKA (reference sequence). V shed 0 bases, J shed 0 bases, and the junction held 10 bases outside the gene matches. The chain's CDR3 is CSARDSRSLAANTGELFF. The CDR3 DNA sequence: TGCAGTGCTAGAGATTCCCGTAGCCTAGCGGCGAACACCGGGGAGCTGTTTTTT.

This clonotype was seen at least ten times. V usage is TRBV12-3 or TRBV12-4 and J usage is TRBJ2-1; 13 nucleotides line up with TRBD2. V shed 3 bases and J 7 bases; nucleotides not matched to a gene: 3. The CDR3 loop spans 15 amino acids. CDR3 loop: CASSFGLAGVNEQFF. CDR3 nucleotides: TGTGCCAGCAGTTTTGGACTAGCGGGAGTAAATGAGCAGTTCTTC.

The chain combines TRBV25-1 with TRBJ2-7; D perhaps matches TRBD2 (6 bases). The CDR3 has 14 amino acids. In germline, CDR1 is MGHDK, CDR2 SYGVNS. V dropped 4 bases and J dropped 5 bases, with 15 bases sitting between them. DNA for the CDR3: TGTGCCAGCAGTGGATGGGGAGGCTTTAACGAGCAGTACTTC. Translated: CASSGWGGFNEQYF.

This clonotype was detected only a few times. The chain employs TRBV7-2 and TRBJ2-5; D gene ambiguous. V was pared by 3 bases and J by 4 bases, with 12 bases between. Germline CDR1 SGHTA, CDR2 FQGNSA. CDR3 length: 14 residues. Written as DNA, the CDR3 is TGTGCCAGCAGCTTCTATGGACGAGGAGAGACCCAGTACTTC. Translating gives CASSFYGRGETQYF.

The chain recombines TRBV20-1 with TRBJ2-3; the D call may be TRBD1 or TRBD2 (5 bases each). CDR3 length: 16 amino acids. V gave up 0 bases and J gave up 1 base, with 14 bases separating them. CDR1 and CDR2 (germline): DFQATT, SNEGSKA (reference sequence). The CDR3 DNA sequence: TGCAGTGCTAGAGATCAACAGGAGGTCCGCACAGATACGCAGTATTTT. Residues: CSARDQQEVRTDTQYF.

This clonotype was seen a few times. The chain links TRBV7-9 to TRBJ2-5, with D possibly matching TRBD1 (5 bases). The germline V gene encodes CDR1 SEHNR and CDR2 FQNEAQ (reference sequence). This CDR3 has 15 residues. Deletions cut 3 bases from V and 4 bases from J, with 15 bases between. The CDR3 nucleotides are TGTGCCAGCAGCTTGCAGGGTGGCAGTGGAGAGACCCAGTACTTC. Residues: CASSLQGGSGETQYF.

V usage is TRBV15 and J usage is TRBJ2-3; D uncertain. The CDR3 runs 14 residues. The germline V gene encodes CDR1 LNHNV and CDR2 YYDKDF (reference sequence). Trimming left V 4 bases short and J 1 base short, with 9 bases between. The DNA of the CDR3 is TGTGCCACCAGCATAACCGGAGGCACAGATACGCAGTATTTT. This translates into CATSITGGTDTQYF.

This chain joins TRBV2 and TRBJ1-2; D is ambiguous. V lost 2 bases, J lost 2 bases, and 6 bases lay in between. Germline V gene lookup returns CDR1 SNHLY and CDR2 FYNNEI. The CDR3 extends over 13 amino acids. Here the CDR3 reads CASSEQPNYGYTF. Written as DNA, the CDR3 is TGTGCCAGCAGTGAACAGCCCAACTATGGCTACACCTTC.

The rearrangement links TRBV12-3 or TRBV12-4 to TRBJ2-5; the match to TRBD2 covers 11 bases. This CDR3 contains 16 residues. Trimming removed 6 bases from V and 5 bases from J; junction bases left unmatched: 11. CDR3 in amino acids: CASSARSASGGETQYF. The CDR3 nucleotides are TGTGCCAGCAGCGCCCGGTCGGCTAGCGGGGGGGAGACCCAGTACTTC.

This clonotype was observed a few times. The genes are TRBV12-3 or TRBV12-4 and TRBJ2-6; D remains ambiguous. The CDR3 extends over 13 amino acids. V lost 5 bases and J 4 bases, leaving 6 bases between the germline ends. The CDR3 DNA reads TGTGCCAGCAGTACGTACGGGGCCAACGTCCTGACTTTC. It yields the protein CASSTYGANVLTF.

The V gene is TRBV19, the J gene TRBJ2-1; TRBD1 agrees at 10 bases. The junction had 5 bases not matched to a gene; V was cut back by 7 bases and J by 8 bases. This CDR3 is built from 13 residues. The germline V gene encodes CDR1 LNHDA and CDR2 SQIVND (reference sequence). In DNA, the CDR3 is TGTGCCAGTACTGGGGACAGGGGACATGAGCAGTTCTTC. Its translation is CASTGDRGHEQFF.

The genes are TRBV12-3 or TRBV12-4 and TRBJ2-6, with 7 nucleotides matching TRBD1. V lost 4 bases and J lost 2; bases outside the gene matches: 11. CDR3 size: 18 residues. The CDR3 sequence: CASSSTGKGITGANVLTF. CDR3 coding DNA: TGTGCCAGCAGTTCGACAGGGAAGGGGATAACTGGGGCCAACGTCCTGACTTTC.

The chain combines TRBV11-2 with TRBJ1-2, with no clear D. Germline V gene data show CDR1 as SGHAT and CDR2 as FQNNGV. The CDR3 consists of 15 residues. Trimming pared 1 base from V and 14 bases from J, leaving 23 bases between. Written as DNA, the CDR3 is TGTGCCAGCAGCTTAGGGGCGGGCAGCCACTCTCGAGAAACCTTC. Its protein product is CASSLGAGSHSRETF.

This sequence joins TRBV5-5 and TRBJ2-5; D may be TRBD1 (6 bases). The CDR3 has 13 amino acids. Between the trimmed V and J ends, which lost 1 base and 7 bases, there was a span of 11 bases. From germline, CDR1 is SGHKS and CDR2 YYEKEE (reference sequence). The CDR3 region has the DNA TGTGCCAGCAGCTTGAGGACAGATGTGACCCAGTACTTC. This gives the protein CASSLRTDVTQYF. Looking up the rest from reference TRBV5-5 and TRBJ2-5 gives the full variable domain: DAGVTQSPTHLIKTRGQQVTLRCSPISGHKSVSWYQQVLGQGPQFIFQYYEKEERGRGNFPDRFSARQFPNYSSELNVNALLLGDSALYLCASSLRTDVTQYFGPGTRLLVL.